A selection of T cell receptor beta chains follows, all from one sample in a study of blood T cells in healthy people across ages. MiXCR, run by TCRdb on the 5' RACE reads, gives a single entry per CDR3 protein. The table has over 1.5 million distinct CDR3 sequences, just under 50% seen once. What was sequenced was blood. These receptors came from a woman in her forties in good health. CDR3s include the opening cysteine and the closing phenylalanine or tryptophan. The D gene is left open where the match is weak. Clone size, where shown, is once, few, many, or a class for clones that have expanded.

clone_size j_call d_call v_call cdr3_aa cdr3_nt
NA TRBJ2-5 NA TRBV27 CASSLSWAVQETQYF TGTGCCAGCAGTTTATCGTGGGCAGTCCAAGAGACCCAGTACTTC
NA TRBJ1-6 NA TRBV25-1 CASTGLGNSPLHF TGTGCCAGTACGGGCCTCGGAAATTCACCCCTCCACTTT
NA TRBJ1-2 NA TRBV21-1 CASSKEFGQWYGYTF TGTGCCAGCAGCAAAGAGTTTGGACAGTGGTATGGCTACACCTTC
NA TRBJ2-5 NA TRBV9 CASSGAVRDGQETQYF TGTGCCAGCAGCGGGGCCGTCCGGGACGGCCAAGAGACCCAGTACTTC
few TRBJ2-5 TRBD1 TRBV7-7 CASSSGTGVRTQYF TGTGCTAGCAGCTCCGGGACAGGGGTTCGGACCCAGTACTTC
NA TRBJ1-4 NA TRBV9 CASSVGIGRGSEKLFF TGTGCCAGCAGCGTAGGTATCGGGCGGGGTTCGGAAAAACTGTTTTTT
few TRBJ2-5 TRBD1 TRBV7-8 CASDQQGWGETQYF TGTGCCAGCGACCAACAGGGGTGGGGAGAGACCCAGTACTTC
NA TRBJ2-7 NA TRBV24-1 CATSQGSQVDEQYF TGTGCCACCAGCCAAGGGTCGCAAGTAGACGAGCAGTACTTC
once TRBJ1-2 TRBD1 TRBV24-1 CATSDRQGFGYGCTF TGTGCCACCAGTGACCGACAGGGTTTTGGCTATGGCTGCACCTTC
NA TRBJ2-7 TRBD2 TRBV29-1 CSVDKETSNYEQYF TGCAGCGTTGATAAGGAGACTAGCAACTACGAGCAGTACTTC
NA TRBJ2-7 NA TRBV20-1 CSAQRGYRSYEQYF TGCAGTGCCCAACGTGGCTATCGCTCCTACGAGCAGTACTTC
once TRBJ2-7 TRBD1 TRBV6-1 CASSDPGQVPYEQYF TGTGCCAGCAGTGACCCCGGACAGGTTCCATACGAGCAGTACTTC
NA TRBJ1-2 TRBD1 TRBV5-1 CASSPRQGPVSGYTF TGCGCCAGCAGCCCGAGACAGGGTCCCGTGAGTGGCTACACCTTC
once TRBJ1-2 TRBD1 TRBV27 CASRRVDRAGNGYTF TGTGCCAGCAGGAGGGTGGACAGGGCCGGGAATGGCTACACCTTC
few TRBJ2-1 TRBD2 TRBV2 CASSQMGGNEQFF TGTGCCAGCAGTCAAATGGGGGGGAATGAGCAGTTCTTC